The next 16 T cell receptor beta chains were all read from a single sample in a study of blood T cell repertoires in COVID-19. Sequencing used immunoSEQ multiplex PCR; TCRdb keeps in-frame clones, though not all of them. The sample carries 400,000 to 450,000 clones, around 89% recorded once. The material sequenced was PBMCs or T cells enriched from blood (not recorded which). The receptors derive from a man aged 25-40 years who had recovered from COVID-19.

This sequence joins TRBV24-1 and TRBJ2-2, with D hard to call. V was clipped by 0 bases and J by 7 bases, with 5 bases between them. The length of the CDR3 is 13 residues. From germline, CDR1 is KGHDR and CDR2 SFDVKD. The CDR3 loop reads CATSDLGVGELFF. As DNA, the CDR3 is TGTGCCACCAGTGATTTGGGAGTCGGGGAGCTGTTTTTT.

The V gene is TRBV12-3 or TRBV12-4, the J gene TRBJ1-1; 12 bases fit TRBD1. Losses at the gene ends were 6 bases for V and 12 bases for J; bases not matched to a gene: 8. The CDR3 has 13 amino acids. This chain's CDR3 is CASRGQGAGLTFF. The CDR3 DNA is TGTGCCAGCAGGGGACAGGGGGCTGGTTTAACTTTCTTT.

This chain uses TRBV4-1 with TRBJ2-3; no definite D call. Between the trimmed V and J ends, which lost 4 bases and 5 bases, there was a span of 10 bases. The germline gives CDR1 MGHRA, CDR2 YSYEKL. This CDR3 is built from 13 residues. The CDR3 region has the DNA TGCGCCAGCAGCCCCCAGTCTTTAGATACGCAGTATTTT. This codes for CASSPQSLDTQYF.

A word on this clone: An end of the junction does not agree with germline; a read error may underlie this. The chain employs TRBV14 and TRBJ1-2, with D tentatively TRBD1 (5 bases). CDR1 SGHDN and CDR2 FVKESK come from the germline V gene. CDR3 size: 12 residues. The CDR3 here is CASSPGRGVAYF. DNA of the CDR3: TGTGCCAGCAGCCCAGGGCGCGGGGTCGCGTACTTC.

The J gene is TRBJ2-5, the V gene TRBV27; 10 nucleotides agree with TRBD1. The CDR3 has 15 residues. Germline trimming cut 5 bases from V and 3 bases from J; bases unmatched to any gene: 6. Germline V gives CDR1 MNHEY, CDR2 SMNVEV (reference sequence). CDR3 sequence reads: CASSAPGQGKETQYF. CDR3 coding DNA: TGTGCCAGCAGTGCACCGGGACAGGGGAAAGAGACCCAGTACTTC.

The chain is built from TRBV24-1 and TRBJ1-5; 8 bases map to TRBD1. CDR1 and CDR2 (germline): KGHDR, SFDVKD. V lost 3 bases and J lost 0; bases outside the gene matches: 3. The CDR3 totals 16 residues. The CDR3 DNA reads TGTGCCACCAGTGATCGGACAGGGAATAGCAATCAGCCCCAGCATTTT. The encoded protein is CATSDRTGNSNQPQHF.

This chain connects TRBV4-2 to TRBJ2-1; 11 bases agree with TRBD2. The V segment lost 5 bases and the J segment 4 bases; nucleotides outside the gene matches: 4. The CDR3 is 15 amino acids. CDR1 LGHNA and CDR2 YNFKEQ come from the germline V gene. The CDR3 nucleotides are TGTGCCAGCAGCTGGGGACTAGCGGCTTACAATGAGCAGTTCTTC. This gives the protein CASSWGLAAYNEQFF.

The rearrangement links TRBV4-1 to TRBJ2-7, with D tentatively TRBD2 (6 bases). The CDR3 consists of 16 residues. Per germline, CDR1 MGHRA and CDR2 YSYEKL. Trimming removed 0 bases from V and 5 bases from J, with 17 bases in between. The chain's CDR3 is CASSQDGVDYGNEQYF. In DNA form, the CDR3 reads TGCGCCAGCAGCCAAGATGGGGTGGACTACGGGAACGAGCAGTACTTC.

The gene calls are TRBV5-1 and TRBJ2-3; no firm D call. V lost 5 bases and J lost 4, with 11 bases in between. This CDR3 has 13 amino acids. In germline, CDR1 is SGHRS, CDR2 YFSETQ. DNA of the CDR3: TGCGCCAGCAGTATGGAGATGTCAGATACGCAGTATTTT. It translates to CASSMEMSDTQYF.

Notes on this clone: An end of the junction differs from the germline gene, which may be a read error. The rearrangement joins TRBV27 to TRBJ2-7, with D maybe TRBD2 (5 bases). This CDR3 has 14 residues. Germline CDR1 is MNHEY and CDR2 is SMNVEV (reference sequence). CDR3 region: CASSPWPEGNERYF. The CDR3 DNA reads as TGTGCCAGCAGTCCATGGCCCGAGGGCAACGAGCGGTACTTC.

The gene calls are TRBV24-1 and TRBJ2-1; D is unclear. CDR3 size: 11 residues. Trimming left V 10 bases short and J 3 bases short, with 6 bases between. Looked up from germline, CDR1 is KGHDR and CDR2 is SFDVKD. Here the CDR3 reads CATEVYNEQFF. The CDR3 DNA is TGTGCCACTGAGGTCTACAATGAGCAGTTCTTC.

V usage is TRBV27 and J usage is TRBJ2-3; 8 bases are shared with TRBD2. Germline V gene data show CDR1 as MNHEY and CDR2 as SMNVEV (reference sequence). The CDR3 is made up of 16 amino acids. J lost 7 bases, V lost 4 bases, and 13 bases had no gene match. CDR3 in DNA: TGTGCCAGCAGTTCCCTCTGGGAGCGGGAGAATCATACGCAGTATTTT. This codes for CASSSLWERENHTQYF.

Of note for this clone: The same CDR3 also results from other DNA sequences found in this sample. This chain uses TRBV28 with TRBJ2-3; 10 bases are a match to TRBD2. CDR3 length: 15 residues. CDR1 and CDR2 (germline): MDHEN, SYDVKM. After removal of 5 bases from V and 0 bases from J, the junction contained 2 bases not matched to a gene. CDR3 in DNA: TGTGCCAGCAGTCTAGCGGGGGTTAGCACAGATACGCAGTATTTT. This codes for CASSLAGVSTDTQYF.

V is TRBV6-4 and J is TRBJ1-1, with D possibly TRBD1 on 5 matching bases. CDR1 is MRHNA and CDR2 is SNTAGT in the germline V gene. Trimming removed 8 bases at V and 7 bases at J, with 17 bases between. The CDR3 length is 13 residues. CDR3 nucleotide sequence: TGTGCCAGCGCCCTTCACCGGCAGGGTGAAGCTTTCTTT. Translated, it gives CASALHRQGEAFF.

CDR3 in DNA: TGTGCCAGCAGTCGACTAGCGGGAGGAAGGTCCTACGAGCAGTACTTC. As protein: CASSRLAGGRSYEQYF. The gene calls are TRBV28 and TRBJ2-7; 13 bases are a match to TRBD2. Per the germline V gene, CDR1 is MDHEN and CDR2 is SYDVKM. The CDR3 sequence is 16 residues long. After removal of 5 bases from V and 1 base from J, the junction contained 5 bases not matched to a gene. Full variable domain (remainder filled in from reference TRBV28 and TRBJ2-7): DVKVTQSSRYLVKRTGEKVFLECVQDMDHENMFWYRQDPGLGLRLIYFSYDVKMKEKGDIPEGYSVSREKKERFSLILESASTNQTSMYLCASSRLAGGRSYEQYFGPGTRLTVT.

The chain carries TRBV6-5 and TRBJ1-1; 9 positions match TRBD1. V gave up 5 bases and J gave up 6 bases; unmatched junction bases: 10. Germline loops: CDR1 MNHEY, CDR2 SVGAGI. The length of the CDR3 is 15 residues. In nucleotides, the CDR3 is TGTGCCAGCAGTCGGGGGGGGACAGGGAGGCCTGAAGCTTTCTTT. Encoded protein: CASSRGGTGRPEAFF.